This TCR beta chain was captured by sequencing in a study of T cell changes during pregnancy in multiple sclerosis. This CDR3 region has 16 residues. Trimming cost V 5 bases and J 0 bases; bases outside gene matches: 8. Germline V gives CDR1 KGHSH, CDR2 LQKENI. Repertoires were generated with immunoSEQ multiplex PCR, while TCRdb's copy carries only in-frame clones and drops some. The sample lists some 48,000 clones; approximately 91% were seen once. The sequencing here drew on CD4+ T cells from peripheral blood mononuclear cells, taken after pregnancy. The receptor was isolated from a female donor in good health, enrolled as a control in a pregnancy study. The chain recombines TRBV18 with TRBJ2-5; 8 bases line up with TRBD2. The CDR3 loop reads CASSTGSGKYQETQYF. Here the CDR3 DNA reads TGTGCCAGCTCAACCGGTAGCGGGAAGTACCAAGAGACCCAGTACTTC.